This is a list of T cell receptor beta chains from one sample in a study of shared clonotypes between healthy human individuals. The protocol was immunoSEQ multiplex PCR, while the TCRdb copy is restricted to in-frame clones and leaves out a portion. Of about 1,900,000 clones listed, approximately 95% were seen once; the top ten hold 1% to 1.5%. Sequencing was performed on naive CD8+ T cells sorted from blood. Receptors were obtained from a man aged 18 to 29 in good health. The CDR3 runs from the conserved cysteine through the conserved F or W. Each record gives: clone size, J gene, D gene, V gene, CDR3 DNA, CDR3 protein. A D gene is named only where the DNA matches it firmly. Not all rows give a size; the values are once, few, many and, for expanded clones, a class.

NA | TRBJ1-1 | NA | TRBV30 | TGTGCCTGGACCCCCGTCGGGACTGAAGCTTTCTTT | CAWTPVGTEAFF
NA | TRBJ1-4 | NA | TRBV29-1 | TGCAGCGTCCTGGGGGGCACGAATGAAAAACTGTTTTTT | CSVLGGTNEKLFF
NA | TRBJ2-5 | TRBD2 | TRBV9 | TGTGCCAGCAGCGCAAGCGGGGGGCTAGAGACCCAGTACTTC | CASSASGGLETQYF
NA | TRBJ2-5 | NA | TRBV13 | TGTGCCAGCAGCTTAGGACACCAAGAGACCCAGTACTTC | CASSLGHQETQYF
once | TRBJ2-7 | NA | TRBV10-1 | TGCGCCAGCGGAGAAGGGGATGAGGCGTACGAGCAGTACTTC | CASGEGDEAYEQYF
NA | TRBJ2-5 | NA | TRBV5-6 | TGTGCCAGCAAATTAGCACGTTTGGAGACCCAGTACTTC | CASKLARLETQYF
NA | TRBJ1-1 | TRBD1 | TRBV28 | TGTGCCAGCAGTGATACAGGGGGTAAAGCTTTCTTT | CASSDTGGKAFF
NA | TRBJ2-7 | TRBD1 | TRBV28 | TGTGCCAGCACCACCTCATGGACAGGGGTTAACGAGCAGTACTTC | CASTTSWTGVNEQYF
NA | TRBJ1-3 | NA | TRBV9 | TGTGCCAGCAGCGTAGTTGACGGAAACACCATATATTTT | CASSVVDGNTIYF
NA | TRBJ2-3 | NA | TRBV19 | TGTGCCAGTACCAGGGTGGGCACAGATACGCAGTATTTT | CASTRVGTDTQYF
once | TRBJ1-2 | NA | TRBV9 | TGTGCCAGCAGTCTTCGCCCTGACACGGCCGACTATGGCTACACCTTC | CASSLRPDTADYGYTF
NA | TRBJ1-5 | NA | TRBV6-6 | TGTGCCAGCAGTCATGAGGGGGATCAGCCCCAGCATTTT | CASSHEGDQPQHF
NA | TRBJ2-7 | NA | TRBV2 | TGTGCCAGCAGTCGGGAATACGAGCAGTACTTC | CASSREYEQYF
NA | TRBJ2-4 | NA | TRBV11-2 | TGTGCCAGCAGCCCCCTGCGGGGTCGTAGCATTCAGTACTTC | CASSPLRGRSIQYF
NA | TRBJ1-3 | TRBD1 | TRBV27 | TGTGCCAGCAGTTTATCGGGACAGGTGGCTGGAAACACCATATATTTT | CASSLSGQVAGNTIYF
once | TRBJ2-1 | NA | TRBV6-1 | TGTGCCAGCAGGTCACCGACCTACAATGAGCAGTTCTTC | CASRSPTYNEQFF
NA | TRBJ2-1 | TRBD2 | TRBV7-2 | TGTGCCAGCAGCTGGGGGGGACTAGCGGGAGACTATGAGCAGTTCTTC | CASSWGGLAGDYEQFF
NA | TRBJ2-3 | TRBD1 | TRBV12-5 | TGTGCTAGTGGTTTGGCCGGGGACAGCCGCACAGATACGCAGTATTTT | CASGLAGDSRTDTQYF
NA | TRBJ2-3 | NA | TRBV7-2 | TGTGCCAGCAGCTCGGAAAGGTACACAGATACGCAGTATTTT | CASSSERYTDTQYF
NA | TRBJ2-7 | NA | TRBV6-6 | TGTGCCAGCAGTTACGGTGGCAACGAGCAGTACTTC | CASSYGGNEQYF
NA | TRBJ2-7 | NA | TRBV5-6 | TGTGCCAGCAGCTTGGTGGCCAACACCTACGAGCAGTACTTC | CASSLVANTYEQYF
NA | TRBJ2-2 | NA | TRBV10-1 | TGCGCCAGCAGTGATACAAGACATGGTTGGTACACCGGGGAGCTGTTTTTT | CASSDTRHGWYTGELFF
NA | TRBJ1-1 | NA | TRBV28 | TGTGCCAGCAGTTTGGGGGGAAACACTGAAGCTTTCTTT | CASSLGGNTEAFF
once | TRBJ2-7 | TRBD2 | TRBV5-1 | TGCGCCAGCAGCTTTAACCGGGACTACTACGAGCAGTACTTC | CASSFNRDYYEQYF
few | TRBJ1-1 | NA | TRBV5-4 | TGTGCCAGCAGCCCGGAGGGGGATGAAGCTTTCTTT | CASSPEGDEAFF
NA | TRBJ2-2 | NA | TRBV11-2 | TGTGCCAGCAGCGACGGAGGGGGCGCAGCGTCCGGGGAGCTGTTTTTT | CASSDGGGAASGELFF
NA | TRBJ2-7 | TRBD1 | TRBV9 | TGTGCCAGCAGTGCCGCGACAGGGCCCGAGCAGTACTTC | CASSAATGPEQYF
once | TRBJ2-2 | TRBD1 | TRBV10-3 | TGTGCCATCAGTGAGTCTGGACAGGGGAACACCGGGGAGCTGTTTTTT | CAISESGQGNTGELFF
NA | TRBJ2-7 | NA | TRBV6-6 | TGTGCCAGCAGTTACGCCAGCGTATACGAGCAGTACTTC | CASSYASVYEQYF
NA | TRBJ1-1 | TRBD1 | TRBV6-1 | TGTGCCAGCAGTGAAGTGGACAGGGGGCTAGAAGCTTTCTTT | CASSEVDRGLEAFF
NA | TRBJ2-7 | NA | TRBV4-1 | TGCGCCAGCAGCCACCGGGTGGCTCCCTCCACCTACGAGCAGTACTTC | CASSHRVAPSTYEQYF
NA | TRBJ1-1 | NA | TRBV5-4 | TGTGCCAGCAGCTTGGCGGACGACTTAAGGACTTTCTTT | CASSLADDLRTFF
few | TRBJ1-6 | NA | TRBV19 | TGTGCCAGTAACCTACAAGACGGGGGGCATAATTCACCCCTCCACTTT | CASNLQDGGHNSPLHF
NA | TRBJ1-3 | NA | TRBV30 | TGTGCCTGGAGTGGATTCCCCGGAAACACCATATATTTT | CAWSGFPGNTIYF
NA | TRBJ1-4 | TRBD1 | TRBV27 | TGTGCCAGCAGTTTGACAGGGACTAATGAAAAACTGTTTTTT | CASSLTGTNEKLFF
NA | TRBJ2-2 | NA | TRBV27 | TGTGCCAGCAGTTTATCGTGGGTTGACGGGGAGCTGTTTTTT | CASSLSWVDGELFF
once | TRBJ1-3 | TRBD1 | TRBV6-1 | TGTGCCAGCAGTGAAGCGAACAGGGGTGCTGGAAACACCATATATTTT | CASSEANRGAGNTIYF
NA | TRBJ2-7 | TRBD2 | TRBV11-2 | TGTGCCAGCAGCCCCCCCACTAGCGCCTACGAGCAGTACTTC | CASSPPTSAYEQYF
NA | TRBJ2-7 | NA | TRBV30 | TGTGCCTGGAGTTTGTCTAGCGAGCAGTACTTC | CAWSLSSEQYF
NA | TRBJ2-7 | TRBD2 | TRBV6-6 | TGTGCCAGCAGTGACGGGACTAATCACGAGCAGTACTTC | CASSDGTNHEQYF